In this sample, the clone carrying this T cell receptor (beta chain) turned up a few times. Its antigen is still unknown. As for time point: persistent/refractory GD, antithyroid drugs over 5 years with positive TRAb. PBMC-extracted RNA yielded the TCR library. The authors drew approximately 9 milliliters of peripheral blood into EDTA tubes. V dropped 2 bases and J dropped 3 bases, with 17 bases sitting between them. CDR1 and CDR2 (germline): MNHNS, SASEGT. CDR3 length: 16 amino acids. Libraries of TCR beta came from iRepertoire HTBI primers plus Arm-PCR of CDR3 regions. One entry per CDR3 protein, called by TCRdb with MiXCR from the multiplex PCR reads. The repertoire holds about 290,000 distinct CDR3 sequences, with roughly 21% as singletons. This specimen comes from a study of regulatory T cells in long-lasting Graves disease. Study-level information: Persistence in Graves' disease required over 5 years of antithyroid drugs plus positive TSH receptor antibodies.

Study results and caveats: Persistent Graves' patients showed less TCR diversity than newly diagnosed patients showed.

The chain combines TRBV6-1 with TRBJ2-7; possible D gene TRBD2, 5 bases. This material consisted of peripheral blood mononuclear cells (PBMCs), taken when the disease was refractory, from a patient treated with antithyroid drugs. This receptor was identified in a female donor with Graves disease. CDR3 loop: CASSEYGRGVVYEQYF. In DNA form, the CDR3 reads TGTGCCAGCAGTGAATACGGACGGGGTGTAGTCTACGAGCAGTACTTC.